One and the same sample provided the 25 T cell receptor beta chains below, sequenced in a study of blood T cell repertoires in COVID-19. Sequencing used immunoSEQ multiplex PCR; TCRdb keeps in-frame clones, though not all of them. The sample yields about 220,000 clones, roughly four fifths seen once. The source material was peripheral blood. The receptors here all came from a woman aged 65 to 85 with acute or convalescent COVID-19.

The V and J genes are TRBV27 and TRBJ1-5, with 8 bases that match TRBD1. Germline assignment: CDR1 MNHEY and CDR2 SMNVEV (reference sequence). The trim removed 2 bases at V and 6 bases at J, leaving 9 bases unmatched. The length of the CDR3 is 16 residues. The CDR3 DNA reads TGTGCCAGCAGTTTAAAATCCGGACAGGGAGGTCAGCCCCAGCATTTT. Encoded protein: CASSLKSGQGGQPQHF.

In its sample, this clone was seen a few times. The chain links TRBV29-1 to TRBJ2-1, with TRBD1 identical over 8 bases. V dropped 0 bases and J dropped 6; count of bases not matched to a gene: 7. Germline V gives CDR1 SQVTM, CDR2 ANQGSEA. The CDR3 length is 15 residues. The CDR3 DNA sequence: TGCAGCGTTGAAGATCCCGGGACAGGCACCAATGAGCAGTTCTTC. Translating gives CSVEDPGTGTNEQFF.

The chain employs TRBV6-5 and TRBJ1-5; 8 bases fit TRBD1. Germline loops: CDR1 MNHEY, CDR2 SVGAGI. The CDR3 sequence is 14 residues long. The ends lost 8 bases at V and 4 bases at J; junction bases unmatched: 7. DNA of the CDR3: TGTGCCAGCTCTACACAGGGGGGTAATCAGCCCCAGCATTTT. It yields the protein CASSTQGGNQPQHF.

The chain couples TRBV7-6 to TRBJ1-1, with D unclear. The CDR3 extends over 14 amino acids. Between the trimmed V and J ends, which lost 2 bases and 4 bases, there was a span of 11 bases. Per the germline V gene, CDR1 is SGHVS and CDR2 is FNYEAQ. This chain's CDR3 is CASSLTSGGTEAFF. The CDR3 coding sequence is TGTGCCAGCAGCTTAACGTCGGGAGGCACTGAAGCTTTCTTT.

The V and J genes are TRBV5-6 and TRBJ2-5; 7 bases line up with TRBD2. Per the germline V gene, CDR1 is SGHDT and CDR2 is YYEEEE. The CDR3 covers 15 residues. The V segment lost 5 bases and the J segment 5 bases; nucleotides outside the gene matches: 12. CDR3: CASSELASGDETQYF. As DNA, the CDR3 is TGTGCCAGCAGTGAGTTGGCGAGCGGGGATGAGACCCAGTACTTC.

This chain's CDR3 is CASSFRRVSSYNEQFF. CDR3 coding DNA: TGTGCCAGCAGCTTTAGGAGGGTTAGCTCCTACAATGAGCAGTTCTTC. The chain carries TRBV7-8 and TRBJ2-1, with a possible D match to TRBD2 (6 bases). The CDR3 totals 16 residues. Trimming left V 3 bases short and J 0 bases short, with 12 bases between. Germline CDR1 is SGHVS and CDR2 is FQNEAQ.

The rearrangement joins TRBV27 to TRBJ1-1; perhaps TRBD1 as D (6 bases). Trimming shortened V by 3 bases and J by 8 bases, and 13 bases separated the two germline ends. Germline values: CDR1 MNHEY, CDR2 SMNVEV (reference sequence). CDR3 length equals 13 residues. CDR3 amino acids: CASSFTGPREAFF. The CDR3 DNA reads TGTGCCAGCAGTTTCACAGGGCCGAGAGAAGCTTTCTTT.

The CDR3 spells CASSASVNYGYTF. In nucleotides, the CDR3 is TGTGCCAGCAGTGCCTCAGTTAACTATGGCTACACCTTC. The chain combines TRBV2 with TRBJ1-2; no firm D call. Germline-derived CDR1 and CDR2 are SNHLY and FYNNEI. The V end was cut by 4 bases, the J end by 1 base, with 7 bases between. The CDR3 totals 13 residues.

This chain uses TRBV4-3 with TRBJ2-7; possible D gene TRBD1, 5 bases. Germline values: CDR1 LGHNA, CDR2 YSLEER. Trimming shortened V by 3 bases and J by 7 bases, and 19 bases separated the two germline ends. This CDR3 comprises 15 residues. The CDR3 here is CASSQAQAGPGEQYF. The DNA for the CDR3 is TGCGCCAGCAGCCAGGCTCAGGCAGGTCCAGGGGAGCAGTACTTC.

This clone was counted a few times. This sequence joins TRBV7-2 and TRBJ1-3, with 9 nucleotides matching TRBD1. Germline V gene sequence: CDR1 SGHTA, CDR2 FQGNSA. This CDR3 is built from 15 residues. V lost 3 bases, J lost 8 bases, and 8 bases stayed unmatched. The CDR3 reads CASSLGTGLMDTIYF. CDR3 nucleotides: TGTGCCAGCAGCTTGGGGACAGGGTTAATGGACACCATATATTTT.

The J gene is TRBJ1-5, the V gene TRBV28; no reliable D call. Between the trimmed V and J ends, which lost 5 bases and 6 bases, there was a span of 14 bases. This CDR3 is built from 14 residues. Germline V gene sequence: CDR1 MDHEN, CDR2 SYDVKM. CDR3 DNA: TGTGCCAGCAGTGCCCAGTCCGGGAGTCAGCCCCAGCATTTT. It codes for CASSAQSGSQPQHF.

With regard to this clone: A single base separates this from a much larger clone, so it may be a read error. This sample includes further DNA sequences coding for the same CDR3. The chain couples TRBV27 to TRBJ1-1, with D possibly being TRBD1 (5 bases). The length of the CDR3 is 13 residues. Germline CDR1 and CDR2: MNHEY and SMNVEV (reference sequence). The germline V and J ends were trimmed by 6 bases and 1 base, with 9 bases remaining between them. The CDR3 spells CASRGTGNTEAFF. The CDR3 bases are TGTGCCAGCAGAGGAACAGGGAACACTGAAGCTTTCTTT.

The chain carries TRBV7-6 and TRBJ2-7, with a tentative D call TRBD2 (7 bases). V was cut by 5 bases and J by 3 bases, with 14 bases left in between. The length of the CDR3 is 14 residues. Germline V lookup: CDR1 SGHVS, CDR2 FNYEAQ. CDR3 DNA sequence: TGTGCCAGCAGCCTGGGGGAGGGGGGCTACGAGCAGTACTTC. Translating it yields CASSLGEGGYEQYF.

In its sample, this clone was seen a few times. The V call is TRBV5-8, the J call TRBJ2-4; 10 nucleotides line up with TRBD1. The germline V gene has CDR1 SGHTS and CDR2 YDEGEE. V shed 3 bases and J 2 bases; nucleotides not matched to a gene: 14. The CDR3 loop spans 19 amino acids. CDR3 coding DNA: TGTGCCAGCAGCTATCGAACCGGGACAGGGGACCGGACCAAAAACATTCAGTACTTC. This encodes CASSYRTGTGDRTKNIQYF.

The V gene is TRBV5-6, the J gene TRBJ1-4, with TRBD1 matching over 10 bases. Per the germline V gene, CDR1 is SGHDT and CDR2 is YYEEEE. With V trimmed by 4 bases and J by 7 bases, 7 bases remained unmatched. CDR3 length equals 15 residues. CDR3 sequence: CASSIGQGVGEKLFF. The CDR3 DNA reads as TGTGCCAGCAGCATAGGACAGGGGGTCGGTGAAAAACTGTTTTTT. Combining the CDR3 with reference TRBV5-6 and TRBJ1-4 gives the whole variable domain DAGVTQSPTHLIKTRGQQVTLRCSPKSGHDTVSWYQQALGQGPQFIFQYYEEEERQRGNFPDRFSGHQFPNYSSELNVNALLLGDSALYLCASSIGQGVGEKLFFGSGTQLSVL.

The chain combines TRBV11-2 with TRBJ1-2; D is unclear. The germline V gene encodes CDR1 SGHAT and CDR2 FQNNGV. V lost 5 bases to trimming and J lost 5 bases, with 6 bases between them. CDR3 length: 11 residues. This chain's CDR3 is CASSPTYGYTF. The CDR3 DNA reads as TGTGCCAGCAGCCCTACTTATGGCTACACCTTC.

The CDR3 loop reads CATSDQTGLEQYF. CDR3 DNA: TGTGCCACCAGTGACCAGACAGGGCTCGAGCAGTACTTC. V and J are TRBV24-1 and TRBJ2-7; 7 positions agree with TRBD1. There are 13 residues in the CDR3. The ends lost 4 bases at V and 6 bases at J; junction bases unmatched: 5. The germline V gene has CDR1 KGHDR and CDR2 SFDVKD.

The chain combines TRBV18 with TRBJ2-5, with 9 bases matching TRBD1. The CDR3 sequence is 13 residues long. CDR1 and CDR2 (germline): KGHSH, LQKENI. V lost 3 bases, J lost 11 bases, and 7 bases stayed unmatched. DNA of the CDR3: TGTGCCAGCTCACCCTCCGGACAGGGGAAACAGTACTTC. This translates into CASSPSGQGKQYF.

The chain recombines TRBV3-1 (or the pseudogene TRBV3-2) with TRBJ1-1; possibly TRBD1 for D (6 bases). V gave up 3 bases and J gave up 3 bases, with 11 bases separating them. CDR3 length: 14 amino acids. Germline loops: CDR1 LGHDT, CDR2 YNNKEL (reference sequence). CDR3 nucleotides: TGTGCCAGCAGCCAGTATGGGGGCTACACTGAAGCTTTCTTT. This translates into CASSQYGGYTEAFF.

The V gene is TRBV18, the J gene TRBJ1-5, with D tentatively TRBD1 (5 bases). The germline V gene encodes CDR1 KGHSH and CDR2 LQKENI. V lost 2 bases, J lost 5 bases, and 13 bases lay in between. CDR3 size: 15 residues. This chain's CDR3 is CASSPGREDDQPQHF. The CDR3 nucleotides are TGTGCCAGCTCACCAGGCAGGGAAGATGATCAGCCCCAGCATTTT.

V usage is TRBV5-1 and J usage is TRBJ2-5, with D possibly matching TRBD1 (7 bases). The CDR3 consists of 15 residues. Looked up from germline, CDR1 is SGHRS and CDR2 is YFSETQ. Trimming shortened V by 4 bases and J by 2 bases, and 15 bases separated the two germline ends. CDR3 in DNA: TGCGCCAGCAGCATCGCCCAGGGGGGACAAGAGACCCAGTACTTC. This sequence encodes CASSIAQGGQETQYF.

V is TRBV5-6 and J is TRBJ1-1, with 7 bases fitting TRBD1. Germline V gives CDR1 SGHDT, CDR2 YYEEEE. Trimming at V came to 0 bases and at J to 3 bases, leaving 8 bases not matched to a gene. CDR3 length equals 16 residues. Here the CDR3 reads CASSLAPGGSDTEAFF. CDR3 nucleotide sequence: TGTGCCAGCAGCTTGGCGCCAGGGGGTTCGGACACTGAAGCTTTCTTT.

The chain joins TRBV5-1 to TRBJ2-5; D might be TRBD2 (5 bases). The V gene's germline CDR1 is SGHRS and CDR2 YFSETQ. This CDR3 comprises 15 residues. V was clipped by 2 bases and J by 5 bases, with 16 bases between them. The CDR3 DNA is TGCGCCAGCAGCTTTTCCGCCGGGGAGTGGGAGACCCAGTACTTC. It yields the protein CASSFSAGEWETQYF.

The chain is built from TRBV4-3 and TRBJ1-4; D is unclear. From germline, CDR1 is LGHNA and CDR2 YSLEER. The V end was cut by 1 base, the J end by 3 bases, with 9 bases between. This CDR3 has 15 amino acids. Written as DNA, the CDR3 is TGCGCCAGCAGCCAAGTTATTCAGGCTAATGAAAAACTGTTTTTT. It is translated as CASSQVIQANEKLFF.

This clone showed up just once. The gene calls are TRBV24-1 and TRBJ2-5, with D possibly matching TRBD1 (6 bases). V gave up 0 bases and J gave up 1 base, with 11 bases separating them. Germline lookup yields CDR1 KGHDR and CDR2 SFDVKD. The CDR3 contains 16 residues. CDR3 residues: CATSDLNRAFQETQYF. The DNA for the CDR3 is TGTGCCACCAGTGATTTGAACAGGGCTTTCCAAGAGACCCAGTACTTC.